This passage covers 20 T cell receptor beta chains from one sample sequenced in a study of neoadjuvant anti-PD-1 for oral cavity cancer. Time point defined: after neoadjuvant nivolumab, at surgical resection. Clones were read by immunoSEQ multiplex PCR, and TCRdb kept only the in-frame ones, dropping some. The data contain just over 65,000 clones, about 85% of them singletons. Sequenced here: PBMCs, sampled after nivolumab (anti-PD-1) treatment. The receptors were sampled from a person aged 40-85 years with oral cavity squamous cell carcinoma.

The gene calls are TRBV5-4 and TRBJ2-1; 12 bases are shared with TRBD2. With 3 bases clipped from V and 6 bases from J, the junction kept 4 bases outside the gene matches. Looked up from germline, CDR1 is SGHNT and CDR2 is YYREEE (reference sequence). The CDR3 is made up of 15 amino acids. Written as DNA, the CDR3 is TGTGCCAGCAGCTCTAGCGGGAGGGTCGGCAATGAGCAGTTCTTC. Protein sequence: CASSSSGRVGNEQFF.

The J gene is TRBJ2-7, the V gene TRBV6-5; no clear D. Looked up from germline, CDR1 is MNHEY and CDR2 is SVGAGI. V lost 2 bases and J 7 bases, leaving 9 bases between the germline ends. This CDR3 is 12 amino acids long. The DNA for the CDR3 is TGTGCCAGCAGTTACGATTTGAAAGAGCAGTACTTC. The encoded protein is CASSYDLKEQYF.

This clone was seen just once. This sequence joins TRBV19 and TRBJ2-5; 7 bases match TRBD2. J gave up 1 base and V 3 bases, and 2 bases lay outside the gene matches. The CDR3 runs to 14 residues. The germline V gene has CDR1 LNHDA and CDR2 SQIVND (reference sequence). CDR3 DNA: TGTGCCAGTAGTATTGCGGGGGTCCAAGAGACCCAGTACTTC. As protein: CASSIAGVQETQYF. Supplemented by reference TRBV19 and TRBJ2-5, the full variable domain reads DGGITQSPKYLFRKEGQNVTLSCEQNLNHDAMYWYRQDPGQGLRLIYYSQIVNDFQKGDIAEGYSVSREKKESFPLTVTSAQKNPTAFYLCASSIAGVQETQYFGPGTRLLVL.

The gene calls are TRBV11-2 and TRBJ1-1; D is perhaps TRBD1 (5 bases). Germline values: CDR1 SGHAT, CDR2 FQNNGV. The V and J ends lost 5 bases and 8 bases respectively, with 9 bases between them. This CDR3 contains 11 residues. The CDR3 loop reads CASSPGLEAFF. The CDR3 DNA reads as TGTGCCAGCAGCCCAGGGCTAGAAGCTTTCTTT. Full variable domain (remainder filled in from reference TRBV11-2 and TRBJ1-1): EAGVAQSPRYKIIEKRQSVAFWCNPISGHATLYWYQQILGQGPKLLIQFQNNGVVDDSQLPKDRFSAERLKGVDSTLKIQPAKLEDSAVYLCASSPGLEAFFGQGTRLTVV.

The V and J genes are TRBV6-6 and TRBJ2-1; a weak D match, TRBD2 (6 bases). The germline V gene encodes CDR1 MNHNY and CDR2 SVGAGI (reference sequence). CDR3 length equals 13 residues. V lost 6 bases and J 9 bases, leaving 15 bases between the germline ends. In DNA, the CDR3 is TGTGCCAGCAGGGGGGGTGAGTTGGTTGAGCAGTTCTTC. It codes for CASRGGELVEQFF.

This clone came up once. The CDR3 sequence is CASSVSGRLAYNEQFF. The CDR3 region has the DNA TGTGCCAGCAGCGTTAGCGGGAGGCTCGCCTACAATGAGCAGTTCTTC. The chain carries TRBV9 and TRBJ2-1; TRBD2 agrees at 10 bases. CDR3 length equals 16 residues. Germline trimming cut 2 bases from V and 2 bases from J; bases unmatched to any gene: 4. Per the germline V gene, CDR1 is SGDLS and CDR2 is YYNGEE. Variable domain in full (rest from reference TRBV9 and TRBJ2-1): DSGVTQTPKHLITATGQRVTLRCSPRSGDLSVYWYQQSLDQGLQFLIQYYNGEERAKGNILERFSAQQFPDLHSELNLSSLELGDSALYFCASSVSGRLAYNEQFFGPGTRLTVL.

V usage is TRBV19 and J usage is TRBJ1-1, with no clear D. The V gene's germline CDR1 is LNHDA and CDR2 SQIVND (reference sequence). V was shortened by 7 bases and J by 3 bases, with 15 bases between the two germline ends. CDR3 length: 14 amino acids. This chain's CDR3 is CASTTANGDTEAFF. CDR3 bases: TGTGCCAGTACCACCGCAAACGGGGACACTGAAGCTTTCTTT.

This clone was found a few times. The chain employs TRBV20-1 and TRBJ2-3; no reliable D call. Trimming took off 3 bases at V and 4 bases at J, with 5 bases between the two ends. Germline loops: CDR1 DFQATT, CDR2 SNEGSKA (reference sequence). The CDR3 loop spans 11 amino acids. Here the CDR3 reads CSASWPDTQYF. For the CDR3, the DNA is TGCAGTGCTAGTTGGCCAGATACGCAGTATTTT.

In its sample, this clone was seen once. The chain joins TRBV11-1 to TRBJ2-7; D possibly uses TRBD1 or TRBD2 (6 bases each). Germline CDR1 and CDR2: SGHAT and FQDESV (reference sequence). With 5 bases removed from V and 4 bases from J, the gap between germline ends came to 18 bases. The CDR3 consists of 15 residues. The CDR3 DNA follows: TGTGCCAGCAGCCCAGGGGCGGGACTCCAATACGAGCAGTACTTC. It specifies CASSPGAGLQYEQYF. Complete variable domain (other parts from reference TRBV11-1 and TRBJ2-7): EAEVAQSPRYKITEKSQAVAFWCDPISGHATLYWYRQILGQGPELLVQFQDESVVDDSQLPKDRFSAERLKGVDSTLKIQPAELGDSAMYLCASSPGAGLQYEQYFGPGTRLTVT.

The V gene is TRBV6-1, the J gene TRBJ2-1; the match to TRBD2 covers 7 bases. CDR1 is MNHNS and CDR2 is SASEGT in the germline V gene. The V segment lost 1 base and the J segment 4 bases; nucleotides outside the gene matches: 4. This CDR3 spans 15 amino acids. The chain's CDR3 is CASSEVTSAYNEQFF. Here the CDR3 DNA reads TGTGCCAGCAGTGAAGTAACTAGCGCGTACAATGAGCAGTTCTTC.

This rearrangement joins TRBV11-2 to TRBJ2-7; TRBD1 agrees at 8 bases. The CDR3 runs to 16 residues. Trimming at V came to 7 bases and at J to 3 bases, leaving 14 bases not matched to a gene. Germline V gene data show CDR1 as SGHAT and CDR2 as FQNNGV. The CDR3 DNA sequence: TGTGCCAGCACCTCGTTAAGGGGACAGGCTTTCTACGAGCAGTACTTC. This gives the protein CASTSLRGQAFYEQYF.

The V call is TRBV10-1, the J call TRBJ2-1; 10 bases align to TRBD2. Germline V gene lookup returns CDR1 WNHNN and CDR2 SYGVQD (reference sequence). CDR3 size: 16 residues. Losses at the gene ends were 3 bases for V and 6 bases for J; bases not matched to a gene: 8. CDR3 sequence reads: CASSDPSGSGGNEQFF. As DNA, the CDR3 is TGCGCCAGCAGTGACCCTAGCGGGAGTGGTGGCAATGAGCAGTTCTTC.

This clone was seen a single time. This chain uses TRBV4-1 with TRBJ2-3; possibly TRBD2 for D (5 bases). The V gene lost 4 bases and the J gene lost 6 bases, with 23 bases spanning the gap. CDR3 length equals 17 residues. Germline V CDR1 and CDR2: MGHRA, YSYEKL. CDR3 DNA sequence: TGCGCCAGCAGCCGACAATGGGGTCCGGGAACCTCGGATACGCAGTATTTT. Translation: CASSRQWGPGTSDTQYF.

DNA for the CDR3: TGTGCCAGCAGCTTAACGGACATCAACACAGATACGCAGTATTTT. Encoded protein: CASSLTDINTDTQYF. The chain combines TRBV7-9 with TRBJ2-3; weak D call: TRBD1 (5 bases). Trimming removed 2 bases from V and 2 bases from J, with 11 bases in between. The CDR3 spans 15 residues. Germline V gene sequence: CDR1 SEHNR, CDR2 FQNEAQ (reference sequence). The whole variable domain, remainder taken from reference TRBV7-9 and TRBJ2-3, is DTGVSQNPRHKITKRGQNVTFRCDPISEHNRLYWYRQTLGQGPEFLTYFQNEAQLEKSRLLSDRFSAERPKGSFSTLEIQRTEQGDSAMYLCASSLTDINTDTQYFGPGTRLTVL.

For the CDR3, the DNA is TGTGCCAGCAGCTCCAAGGACAGGGGGCTCTCCTACGAGCAGTACTTC. Its protein is CASSSKDRGLSYEQYF. V and J are TRBV5-4 and TRBJ2-7; 11 bases line up with TRBD1. Unmatched junction bases numbered 5, after V lost 3 bases and J lost 0 bases. Germline CDR1 SGHNT, CDR2 YYREEE (reference sequence). The CDR3 covers 16 residues. Full variable domain (rest looked up from reference TRBV5-4 and TRBJ2-7): ETGVTQSPTHLIKTRGQQVTLRCSSQSGHNTVSWYQQALGQGPQFIFQYYREEENGRGNFPPRFSGLQFPNYSSELNVNALELDDSALYLCASSSKDRGLSYEQYFGPGTRLTVT.

The table lists this clone with a count of one. At one end, the junction sequence differs from germline, possibly due to a read error. This chain uses TRBV6-1 with TRBJ2-7, with D uncertain. The CDR3 is 12 amino acids. CDR1 is MNHNS, CDR2 SASEGT, per germline. The CDR3 is CASSQATGEQYF. Written as DNA, the CDR3 is TGTGCCAGCAGTCAAGCCACCGGCGAGCAGTACTTC.

This clone was observed a single time. This chain joins TRBV6-1 and TRBJ2-1, with D unresolved. There are 13 residues in the CDR3. V lost 2 bases and J 8 bases, leaving 10 bases between the germline ends. From germline, CDR1 is MNHNS and CDR2 SASEGT. In DNA, the CDR3 is TGTGCCAGCAGTGAACGACTTAGTGATGAGCAGTTCTTC. It specifies CASSERLSDEQFF.

The chain has TRBV5-6 and TRBJ1-4, with a weak D call TRBD1 (5 bases). The V end was cut by 3 bases, the J end by 2 bases, with 11 bases between. CDR3 length: 15 residues. The germline gives CDR1 SGHDT, CDR2 YYEEEE. In DNA, the CDR3 is TGTGCCAGCAGCTCAGGGATGGGCACTAATGAAAAACTGTTTTTT. This sequence encodes CASSSGMGTNEKLFF. The full variable domain, rest sourced from reference TRBV5-6 and TRBJ1-4, is DAGVTQSPTHLIKTRGQQVTLRCSPKSGHDTVSWYQQALGQGPQFIFQYYEEEERQRGNFPDRFSGHQFPNYSSELNVNALLLGDSALYLCASSSGMGTNEKLFFGSGTQLSVL.

The table lists this clone with a few counts. This chain uses TRBV6-1 with TRBJ2-5, with 7 bases identical to TRBD1. Germline CDR1 is MNHNS and CDR2 is SASEGT. The V gene end was trimmed by 5 bases and the J gene end by 4 bases; junction bases not matched to a gene: 4. The length of the CDR3 is 13 residues. CDR3 DNA sequence: TGTGCCAGCAGTCACGACAGGGTAGAGACCCAGTACTTC. Amino acids: CASSHDRVETQYF.

CDR3 in amino acids: CASSGGAVLSGNTIYF. The CDR3 DNA reads TGTGCCAGCAGTGGGGGCGCCGTCCTCTCTGGAAACACCATATATTTT. The chain joins TRBV6-1 to TRBJ1-3, with D perhaps matching TRBD1 (5 bases). Germline V gives CDR1 MNHNS, CDR2 SASEGT. Trimming removed 4 bases at V and 0 bases at J, with 13 bases between. The CDR3 spans 16 residues.